The 10 T cell receptor beta chains listed next were all sequenced from one sample in a study of early T cells in non-severe SARS-CoV-2 infection. TCRdb recomputed calls from the 5' RACE reads with MiXCR, one row per CDR3 protein. Among more than 55,000 distinct CDR3 sequences listed, about 8.9% were seen once. The material sequenced was whole blood. These receptors originate from an adult who was a healthcare worker with PCR-confirmed SARS-CoV-2 infection or an uninfected control (not recorded which).

This clonotype has ten or more counts. V and J are TRBV28 and TRBJ1-5, with 7 bases identical to TRBD1. The trim removed 7 bases at V and 4 bases at J, leaving 7 bases unmatched. The CDR3 runs to 14 residues. The germline V gene has CDR1 MDHEN and CDR2 SYDVKM. The CDR3 loop reads CASTPGGRNQPQHF. The CDR3 bases are TGTGCCAGCACCCCAGGGGGAAGAAATCAGCCCCAGCATTTT.

The gene calls are TRBV6-5 and TRBJ2-1; the D gene is possibly TRBD1 (5 bases). The CDR3 sequence is 17 residues long. Germline V gives CDR1 MNHEY, CDR2 SVGAGI. V was trimmed by 2 bases and J by 8 bases, leaving 22 bases between them. The CDR3 region is CASSYGFAAGNLYEQFF. In nucleotides, the CDR3 is TGTGCCAGCAGTTACGGTTTTGCGGCAGGGAATTTGTATGAGCAGTTCTTC.

The chain recombines TRBV9 with TRBJ2-1; no reliable D call. V lost 3 bases and J 5 bases, leaving 6 bases between the germline ends. CDR1 and CDR2 from the germline V gene are SGDLS and YYNGEE. CDR3 size: 12 residues. The DNA of the CDR3 is TGTGCCAGCAGCGATAGGCACAATGAGCAGTTCTTC. Its protein is CASSDRHNEQFF.

This chain joins TRBV28 and TRBJ2-6; 8 bases are shared with TRBD1. CDR3 length: 18 residues. J lost 2 bases, V lost 3 bases, and 9 bases had no gene match. Per germline, CDR1 MDHEN and CDR2 SYDVKM. CDR3 nucleotide sequence: TGTGCCAGCAGTTTTTTAGGGACAGGTCGACCTGGGGCCAACGTCCTGACTTTC. It yields the protein CASSFLGTGRPGANVLTF. Full variable domain (outside the CDR3, taken from reference TRBV28 and TRBJ2-6): DVKVTQSSRYLVKRTGEKVFLECVQDMDHENMFWYRQDPGLGLRLIYFSYDVKMKEKGDIPEGYSVSREKKERFSLILESASTNQTSMYLCASSFLGTGRPGANVLTFGAGSRLTVL.

This clonotype was seen ten or more times. The chain combines TRBV4-2 with TRBJ1-1, with a weak D call TRBD1 (6 bases). V lost 6 bases to trimming and J lost 5 bases, with 16 bases between them. Germline-derived CDR1 and CDR2 are LGHNA and YNFKEQ. CDR3 length: 14 amino acids. The CDR3 loop reads CASSQLGGWTEAFF. The CDR3 coding sequence is TGTGCCAGCAGTCAGCTTGGGGGCTGGACTGAAGCTTTCTTT.

This clonotype occurred a few times. V and J are TRBV3-1 and TRBJ2-1, with D uncertain. In germline, CDR1 is LGHDT, CDR2 YNNKEL (reference sequence). Trimming took off 3 bases at V and 6 bases at J, with 6 bases between the two ends. The CDR3 covers 12 residues. This CDR3 is CASSQSSNEQFF. The DNA for the CDR3 is TGTGCCAGCAGCCAGTCTAGCAATGAGCAGTTCTTC.

The table lists this clonotype with many counts. The chain recombines TRBV9 with TRBJ1-2; D is undetermined. Trimming stripped 0 bases from V and 6 bases from J, with 18 bases between. Germline V gene data show CDR1 as SGDLS and CDR2 as YYNGEE. The CDR3 length is 16 residues. The CDR3 DNA follows: TGTGCCAGCAGCGTAGGTGTGGGAGCGTCCTGGAATGGCTACACCTTC. Amino acids: CASSVGVGASWNGYTF.

This clonotype was seen many times. This CDR3 is CSAARDGRTNEKLFF. In nucleotides, the CDR3 is TGCAGTGCTGCCCGGGACGGCCGCACTAATGAAAAACTGTTTTTT. The V call is TRBV20-1, the J call TRBJ1-4; possibly TRBD1 for D (5 bases). CDR1 is DFQATT, CDR2 SNEGSKA, per germline (reference sequence). The CDR3 contains 15 residues. Trimming removed 5 bases from V and 2 bases from J, with 15 bases in between.

The chain links TRBV5-4 to TRBJ2-2; TRBD1 matches 7 bases. The CDR3 runs 15 residues. V was clipped by 7 bases and J by 7 bases; unmatched bases: 13. In germline, CDR1 is SGHNT, CDR2 YYREEE (reference sequence). The CDR3 region is CASQKGASVRGELFF. For the CDR3, the DNA is TGTGCCAGCCAAAAGGGGGCATCAGTCCGCGGGGAGCTGTTTTTT.

As for this clonotype: This may be a read error, as it is one base from a much larger clone. Lacking the conserved final phenylalanine or tryptophan, this CDR3 likely reflects a read error. The V gene is TRBV20-1, the J gene TRBJ1-6; 11 bases agree with TRBD1. Trimming removed 1 base from V and 6 bases from J; junction bases left unmatched: 5. The germline V gene has CDR1 DFQATT and CDR2 SNEGSKA (reference sequence). This CDR3 contains 16 residues. The CDR3 sequence is CSARVMGQGVNSPLHC. CDR3 bases: TGCAGTGCTAGAGTTATGGGACAGGGGGTTAATTCACCCCTCCACTGT.